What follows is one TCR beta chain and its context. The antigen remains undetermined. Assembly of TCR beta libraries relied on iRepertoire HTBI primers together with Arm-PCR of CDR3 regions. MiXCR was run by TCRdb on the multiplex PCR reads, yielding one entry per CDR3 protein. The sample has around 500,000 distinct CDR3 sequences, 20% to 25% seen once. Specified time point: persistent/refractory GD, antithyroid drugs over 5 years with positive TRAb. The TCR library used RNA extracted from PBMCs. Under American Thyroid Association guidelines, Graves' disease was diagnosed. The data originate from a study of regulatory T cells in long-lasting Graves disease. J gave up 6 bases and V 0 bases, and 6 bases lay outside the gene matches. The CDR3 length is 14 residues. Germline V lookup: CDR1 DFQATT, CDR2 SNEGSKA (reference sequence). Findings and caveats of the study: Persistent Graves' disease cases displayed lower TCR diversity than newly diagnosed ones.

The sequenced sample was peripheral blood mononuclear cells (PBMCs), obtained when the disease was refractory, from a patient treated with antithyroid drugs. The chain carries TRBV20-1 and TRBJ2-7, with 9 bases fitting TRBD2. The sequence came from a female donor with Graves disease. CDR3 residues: CSARDRGRALEQYF. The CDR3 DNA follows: TGCAGTGCTAGAGATCGCGGGAGGGCCCTCGAGCAGTACTTC.